Listed below are T cell receptor beta chains from one sample, sequenced in a study of shared T cell receptors in the human thymus. Only in-frame clones appear in the TCRdb table, and some are missing; sequencing was by immunoSEQ multiplex PCR. The top ten hold more than 0.009% of the sample, which has about 660,000 clones, 87% seen once. The data were also submitted as part of a second study, on human thymus T cells.

Sequenced: thymocytes. The receptors shown here come from a boy under three years old with a congenital heart defect. The CDR3 runs from the conserved cysteine through the conserved F or W. D genes are given only for firm matches. Clone size, where shown, is once, few, many, or a class for clones that have expanded.

CDR3 length,D gene,J gene,V gene,clone size,CDR3 protein,CDR3 DNA
14,-,TRBJ1-1,TRBV27,-,CASSFGGSNTEAFF,TGTGCCAGCAGTTTCGGGGGGTCCAACACTGAAGCTTTCTTT
16,TRBD2,TRBJ2-1,TRBV10-3,-,CAISGGVLKDYNEQFF,TGTGCCATCAGCGGGGGGGTCTTAAAGGACTACAATGAGCAGTTCTTC
19,TRBD1,TRBJ2-6,TRBV28,-,CASSLNSSRQGSGANVLTF,TGTGCCAGCAGTTTAAACTCTTCGAGACAGGGATCTGGGGCCAACGTCCTGACTTTC
13,-,TRBJ2-1,TRBV28,-,CASKGRTWNEQFF,TGTGCCAGCAAGGGGCGAACATGGAATGAGCAGTTCTTC
14,-,TRBJ2-5,TRBV4-2,-,CASSLDISLETQYF,TGTGCCAGCAGCCTCGACATTAGTCTGGAGACCCAGTACTTC
17,-,TRBJ1-5,TRBV6-1,-,CASSEALSVWSNQPQHF,TGTGCCAGCAGTGAAGCGTTAAGCGTATGGAGCAATCAGCCCCAGCATTTT
16,-,TRBJ2-3,TRBV7-9,-,CASSLLGAGSTDTQYF,TGTGCCAGCAGCTTGTTAGGGGCAGGGTCGACAGATACGCAGTATTTT
17,TRBD2,TRBJ2-2,TRBV9,once,CASSVFPRAGATGELFF,TGTGCCAGCAGCGTATTCCCGAGAGCGGGGGCGACCGGGGAGCTGTTTTTT
15,-,TRBJ1-1,TRBV10-2,-,CASRDSPRVNTEAFF,TGCGCCAGCAGGGACAGCCCTCGGGTGAACACTGAAGCTTTCTTT
13,-,TRBJ1-2,TRBV27,-,CASSAHRVEGYTF,TGTGCCAGCAGTGCGCACAGGGTTGAGGGCTACACCTTC
14,-,TRBJ1-1,TRBV7-9,-,CASSLGGGNTEAFF,TGTGCCAGCAGCTTGGGCGGGGGCAACACTGAAGCTTTCTTT
18,-,TRBJ2-2,TRBV5-4,-,CASSLGGSPPTNTGELFF,TGTGCCAGCAGCTTGGGGGGCTCGCCGCCTACGAACACCGGGGAGCTGTTTTTT
15,-,TRBJ1-3,TRBV5-1,-,CASSLEGDSGNTIYF,TGCGCCAGCAGCTTGGAGGGGGACTCTGGAAACACCATATATTTT
15,TRBD1,TRBJ2-7,TRBV6-5,-,CASSKDRGYSYEQYF,TGTGCCAGCAGTAAGGACAGGGGCTATTCCTACGAGCAGTACTTC